What follows is one T cell receptor (beta chain) and its context. Its specificity is unknown. CDR3 length: 17 amino acids. The germline V gene encodes CDR1 MNHNS and CDR2 SASEGT. V was shortened by 6 bases and J by 3 bases, with 21 bases between the two germline ends. Random hexamers were used to reverse transcribe an amount of about 0.5 to 1 ug RNA. Coverage of TCR beta CDR3 amplification by immunoSEQ multiplex PCR extended to 54 Vbeta and 13 Jbeta. MiXCR, run by TCRdb on the immunoSEQ multiplex PCR reads, gives a single entry per CDR3 protein. The sample lists under 85,000 distinct CDR3 sequences, approximately 93% occurring once. This sample was included in a study of CD8 T cells in Susac syndrome. Study background: Among the Susac syndrome patients sequenced, about 6 had active disease and roughly 8 were in remission.

TEMRA cells were FACS-enriched, while CD8+ and CD4+ T cells were negatively isolated. Overall study findings and caveats: The study found that Susac CD8+ clonal expansion peaked in TEMRA cells and active patients.

Material for sequencing was CD8+ T cells from PBMCs. V is TRBV6-1 and J is TRBJ2-1; D not resolved. The receptor was derived from a human donor with Susac syndrome. The CDR3 region has the DNA TGTGCCAGCAGCTGGTCCGTTCCAGTACCTTTCTACAATGAGCAGTTCTTC. Its translation: CASSWSVPVPFYNEQFF.